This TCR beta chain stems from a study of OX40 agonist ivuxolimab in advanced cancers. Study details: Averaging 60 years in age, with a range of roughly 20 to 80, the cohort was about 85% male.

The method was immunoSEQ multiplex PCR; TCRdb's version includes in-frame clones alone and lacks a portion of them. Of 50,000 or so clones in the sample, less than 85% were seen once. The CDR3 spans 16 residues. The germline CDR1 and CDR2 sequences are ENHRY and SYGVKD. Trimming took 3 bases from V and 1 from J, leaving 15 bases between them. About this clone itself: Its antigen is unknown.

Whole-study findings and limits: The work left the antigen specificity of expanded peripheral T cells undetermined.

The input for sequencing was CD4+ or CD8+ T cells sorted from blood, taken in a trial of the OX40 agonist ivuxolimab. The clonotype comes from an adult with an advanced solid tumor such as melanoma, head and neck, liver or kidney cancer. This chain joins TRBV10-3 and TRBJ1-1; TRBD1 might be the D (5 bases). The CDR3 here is CAISDPRVAGNTEAFF. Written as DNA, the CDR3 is TGTGCCATCAGTGATCCCAGGGTCGCTGGGAACACTGAAGCTTTCTTT.